The 2 T cell receptor beta chains presented below share a single source sample, sequenced in a study of vaccination and CD4 T cells after COVID-19 (dated 2022 in TCRdb). Library preparation used PCR. Instrument used: Illumina iSeq 100. TCR sequencing of DNA from cultured CD4+ T cells used the Oncomine TCR Beta short-read assay at the Johns Hopkins FTIC core. In-frame beta chains were kept once TCRdb had trimmed the public reads at Q25 with fastp and called clones with MiXCR. Each entry is one CDR3 protein sequence, shown with its most common DNA and genes. The sample table holds around 26,000 distinct CDR3 sequences, of which over 60% were seen once. Roughly 5% of the sample goes to the ten largest clones. What this sample's treatment or condition label stands for: approximately 10-day PBMC culture with coronavirus spike peptide pools or control peptides (ViraFEST assay). These receptors have no known antigen.

The sequenced material came from CD4+ T cells from blood, cultured in vitro. The source of these receptors is a human donor who had recovered from COVID-19.

This clonotype was picked up a small number of times. The chain has TRBV24-1 and TRBJ1-5; D is undetermined. Germline V CDR1 and CDR2: KGHDR, SFDVKD. This CDR3 has 14 residues. Trimming pared 9 bases from V and 1 base from J, leaving 12 bases between. CDR3 residues: CATSYAGSNQPQHF. CDR3 in DNA: TGTGCCACCTCATATGCGGGCAGCAATCAGCCCCAGCATTTT.

This chain links TRBV11-2 with TRBJ2-2, with D unclear. The CDR3 spans 14 residues. V gave up 5 bases and J gave up 7 bases, with 14 bases separating them. Germline V gene data show CDR1 as SGHAT and CDR2 as FQNNGV. The CDR3 is CASSGRSGFGELFF. In nucleotides, the CDR3 is TGTGCCAGCAGCGGAAGATCGGGCTTCGGGGAGCTGTTTTTT.